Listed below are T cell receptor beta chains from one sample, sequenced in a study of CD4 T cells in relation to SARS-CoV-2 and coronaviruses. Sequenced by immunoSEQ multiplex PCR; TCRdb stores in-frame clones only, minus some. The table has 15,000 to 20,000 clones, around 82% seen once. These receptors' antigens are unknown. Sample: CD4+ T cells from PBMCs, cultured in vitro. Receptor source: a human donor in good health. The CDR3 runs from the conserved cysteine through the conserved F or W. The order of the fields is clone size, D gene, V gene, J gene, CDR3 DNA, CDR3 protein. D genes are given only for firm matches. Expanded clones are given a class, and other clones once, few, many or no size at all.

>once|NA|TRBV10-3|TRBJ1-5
TGTGCCACCACGTCTGGACGGGACAATCAGCCCCAGCATTTT
CATTSGRDNQPQHF
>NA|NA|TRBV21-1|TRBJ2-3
TGTGCCAGCGATGAAGGGGGGGATACGCAGTATTTT
CASDEGGDTQYF
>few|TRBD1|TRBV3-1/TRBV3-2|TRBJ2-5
TGTGCCAGCAGCCAAGATGTGGGCAGGGGGGAGACCCAGTACTTC
CASSQDVGRGETQYF
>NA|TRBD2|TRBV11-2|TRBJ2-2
TGTGCCAGCAGCTTAGCGGGGCTAGCGGCAACCGGGGAGCTGTTTTTT
CASSLAGLAATGELFF
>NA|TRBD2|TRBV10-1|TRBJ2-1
TGCGCCAGCAGTGAGTCTGGCGGGAGCTCCTACAATGAGCAGTTCTTC
CASSESGGSSYNEQFF
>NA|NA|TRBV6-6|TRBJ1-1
TGTGCCAGCAGCGTTACGGGGCGGGACACTGAAGCTTTCTTT
CASSVTGRDTEAFF
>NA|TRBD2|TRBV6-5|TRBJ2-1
TGTGCCAGCAGTAGTACTAGCGGGAACTACAATGAGCAGTTCTTC
CASSSTSGNYNEQFF
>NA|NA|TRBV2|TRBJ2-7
TGTGCCAGCATCCTGGGGAGTCCCGGCGAGCAGTACTTC
CASILGSPGEQYF
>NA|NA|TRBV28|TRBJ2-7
TGTGCCAGCAGTTTGGAGGACTACGAGCAGTACTTC
CASSLEDYEQYF
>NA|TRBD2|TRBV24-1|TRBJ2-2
TGTGCCACCAGTGGCCCTGTCTATCAGCGGGAGAACACCGGGGAGCTGTTTTTT
CATSGPVYQRENTGELFF
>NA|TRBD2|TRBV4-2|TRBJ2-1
TGTGCCAGCAGCCAATTGGGACTAGCGGGATACAATGAGCAGTTCTTC
CASSQLGLAGYNEQFF
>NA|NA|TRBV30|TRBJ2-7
TGTGCCTGGATGAAAGGGGCCCGCGAGCAGTACTTC
CAWMKGAREQYF
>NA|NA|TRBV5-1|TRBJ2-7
TGCGCCAGCAGCTTCTTAATTCAGAGTAGGAACTCCTACGAGCAGTACTTC
CASSFLIQSRNSYEQYF
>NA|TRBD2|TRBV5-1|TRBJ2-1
TGCGCCAGCAGCTACCAGACTAGCGGGACTATAAGCTCTTTTAATGAGCAGTTCTTC
CASSYQTSGTISSFNEQFF
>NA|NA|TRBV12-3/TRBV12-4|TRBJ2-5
TGTGCCAGCAGTTTAGTTGTAGAGACCCAGTACTTC
CASSLVVETQYF
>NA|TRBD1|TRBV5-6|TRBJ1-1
TGTGCCAGCAGGGACGACAGGGGAAACACTGAAGCTTTCTTT
CASRDDRGNTEAFF
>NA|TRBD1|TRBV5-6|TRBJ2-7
TGTGCCAGCAGCTCGTGGACAGGGGACGAGCAGTACTTC
CASSSWTGDEQYF